The 10 T cell receptor beta chains in this list originate from one sample, sequenced in a study of blood T cell repertoires in COVID-19. Using immunoSEQ multiplex PCR, the repertoire was profiled, and TCRdb retains in-frame clones only, with some absent. The profile shows about 270,000 clones, approximately 77% of them singletons. The sequencing input was peripheral blood. These receptor sequences come from a woman under 30 with acute or convalescent COVID-19.

The chain employs TRBV19 and TRBJ2-1; the match to TRBD2 covers 8 bases. J was trimmed by 7 bases and V by 7 bases; bases with no gene match: 9. CDR3 length equals 14 residues. Looked up from germline, CDR1 is LNHDA and CDR2 is SQIVND (reference sequence). CDR3 sequence: CASKKRELVNEQFF. The CDR3 nucleotides are TGTGCCAGTAAAAAGCGGGAGCTGGTAAATGAGCAGTTCTTC.

The rearrangement uses TRBV27 and TRBJ1-5; 9 positions agree with TRBD1. Germline trimming cut 5 bases from V and 0 bases from J; bases unmatched to any gene: 17. The CDR3 extends over 20 amino acids. CDR1 is MNHEY, CDR2 SMNVEV, per germline (reference sequence). CDR3 sequence reads: CASSKTFVGTGSYSNQPQHF. CDR3 bases: TGTGCCAGCAGTAAGACCTTCGTCGGGACAGGGTCGTATAGCAATCAGCCCCAGCATTTT.

The chain is built from TRBV28 and TRBJ1-4; the match to TRBD1 covers 10 bases. CDR1 and CDR2 (germline): MDHEN, SYDVKM. The CDR3 is made up of 15 amino acids. J gave up 6 bases and V 5 bases, and 6 bases lay outside the gene matches. CDR3 in DNA: TGTGCCAGCAGTACCCCGGGACAGGGGCATGAAAAACTGTTTTTT. Protein: CASSTPGQGHEKLFF.

V and J are TRBV5-4 and TRBJ1-6; D unclear. V shed 2 bases and J shed 5 bases, with 8 bases lying between them. CDR3 length: 14 residues. Looked up from germline, CDR1 is SGHNT and CDR2 is YYREEE (reference sequence). DNA for the CDR3: TGTGCCAGCAGCTTTGAGGTGGATAATTCACCCCTCCACTTT. This sequence encodes CASSFEVDNSPLHF.

The sample holds a few counts of this clone. This rearrangement joins TRBV27 to TRBJ1-5, with a possible D match to TRBD1 (5 bases). The germline V gene has CDR1 MNHEY and CDR2 SMNVEV (reference sequence). V lost 6 bases to trimming and J lost 2 bases, with 17 bases between them. The CDR3 runs to 16 residues. This CDR3 is CASRLLQVRGNQPQHF. The CDR3 bases are TGTGCCAGCAGATTGTTACAGGTACGCGGCAATCAGCCCCAGCATTTT.

The rearrangement uses TRBV11-3 and TRBJ1-1, with 8 bases fitting TRBD1. The V segment lost 4 bases and the J segment 2 bases; nucleotides outside the gene matches: 9. The CDR3 totals 16 residues. CDR1 and CDR2 from the germline V gene are SGHNT and YENEEA. The CDR3 region is CASSYIKQGGNTEAFF. The CDR3 coding sequence is TGTGCCAGCAGCTACATAAAACAGGGGGGCAACACTGAAGCTTTCTTT.

This clone was detected a few times. The chain joins TRBV6-2 or TRBV6-3 to TRBJ1-5, with D hard to call. CDR1 and CDR2 from the germline V gene are MNHEY and SVGEGT. Trimming took off 2 bases at V and 6 bases at J, with 17 bases between the two ends. CDR3 length equals 16 residues. The CDR3 loop is CASSYGSTGERQPQHF. The DNA for the CDR3 is TGTGCCAGCAGTTACGGTTCTACCGGGGAGCGTCAGCCCCAGCATTTT.

The V and J genes are TRBV19 and TRBJ1-3, with no clear D. The germline CDR1 and CDR2 sequences are LNHDA and SQIVND (reference sequence). The CDR3 contains 14 residues. V dropped 8 bases and J dropped 0 bases, with 11 bases sitting between them. DNA for the CDR3: TGTGCCAGTGGGCCATTTGGCTCTGGAAACACCATATATTTT. Translation gives CASGPFGSGNTIYF.

V gene TRBV5-1 combines with J gene TRBJ1-4, with D hard to call. Germline V gene sequence: CDR1 SGHRS, CDR2 YFSETQ. V lost 4 bases and J 3 bases, leaving 13 bases between the germline ends. The CDR3 has 15 residues. The CDR3 protein is CASSPAPVANEKLFF. The CDR3 nucleotides read TGCGCCAGCAGCCCCGCCCCTGTAGCTAATGAAAAACTGTTTTTT.

The chain recombines TRBV4-1 with TRBJ2-3; 7 nucleotides line up with TRBD1. The CDR3 has 15 residues. Per the germline V gene, CDR1 is MGHRA and CDR2 is YSYEKL. After removal of 1 base from V and 5 bases from J, the junction contained 6 bases not matched to a gene. The chain's CDR3 is CASSQGDRVLDTQYF. DNA of the CDR3: TGCGCCAGCAGCCAAGGAGACAGGGTCCTAGATACGCAGTATTTT.